This T cell receptor (beta chain) is drawn from a study of T-cell reconstitution after alpha-beta-depleted transplantation in children. Per germline, CDR1 DFQATT and CDR2 SNEGSKA (reference sequence). The J segment lost 5 bases and the V segment lost 0 bases, leaving 9 bases of the junction unmatched. CDR3 length: 16 amino acids. Whole-study results and caveats: Some patients' high day-60 TCRbeta diversity was traced to surviving recipient T cells and thymic progenitors. At one year after transplant, newly produced T cells mostly accounted for T-cell counts and diversity.

Notes on this clonotype: Antigen unknown.

Unique molecular identifiers were incorporated during preparation of the TCRbeta library. TCRdb re-called the PCR reads with MiXCR, one entry per CDR3 protein. Of more than 500,000 distinct CDR3 sequences in the sample, approximately 10% were seen once. The chain has TRBV20-1 and TRBJ2-7, with 11 bases aligning to TRBD2. The clonotype comes from a female patient aged 2-10 years who had a stem cell transplant for aplastic anemia, so the T cells may come from the graft donor. The material was PBMCs, mostly from graft donor cells, obtained 180 days after TCRalphabeta/CD19-depleted stem cell transplant. The CDR3 sequence is CSAREGTSGSFDEQYF. The CDR3, as DNA: TGCAGTGCTAGAGAGGGTACTAGCGGGAGCTTCGACGAGCAGTACTTC.